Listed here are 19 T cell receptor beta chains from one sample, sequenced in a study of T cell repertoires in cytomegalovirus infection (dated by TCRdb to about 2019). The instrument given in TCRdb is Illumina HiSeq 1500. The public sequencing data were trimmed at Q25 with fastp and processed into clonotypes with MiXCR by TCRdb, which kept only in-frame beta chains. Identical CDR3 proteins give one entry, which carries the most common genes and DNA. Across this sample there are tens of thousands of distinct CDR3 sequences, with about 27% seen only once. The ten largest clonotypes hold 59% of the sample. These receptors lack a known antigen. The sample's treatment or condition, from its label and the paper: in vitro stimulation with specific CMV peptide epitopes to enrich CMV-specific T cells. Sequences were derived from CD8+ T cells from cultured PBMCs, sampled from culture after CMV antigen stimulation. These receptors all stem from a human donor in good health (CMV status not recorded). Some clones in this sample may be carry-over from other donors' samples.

The CDR3 reads CASNRDGEPSNTGELFF. Here the CDR3 DNA reads TGTGCCAGTAATCGGGACGGCGAGCCCTCGAACACCGGGGAGCTGTTTTTT. The chain couples TRBV19 to TRBJ2-2; the D gene could be TRBD1 or TRBD2 (5 bases each). The germline V gene encodes CDR1 LNHDA and CDR2 SQIVND (reference sequence). CDR3 length equals 17 residues. V lost 7 bases and J lost 0, with 18 bases in between.

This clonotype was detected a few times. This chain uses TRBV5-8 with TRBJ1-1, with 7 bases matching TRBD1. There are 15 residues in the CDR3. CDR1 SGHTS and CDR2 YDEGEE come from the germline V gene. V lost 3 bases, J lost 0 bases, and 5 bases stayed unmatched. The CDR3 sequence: CASSWGTDLNTEAFF. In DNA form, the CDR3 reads TGTGCCAGCAGCTGGGGGACAGACCTGAACACTGAAGCTTTCTTT.

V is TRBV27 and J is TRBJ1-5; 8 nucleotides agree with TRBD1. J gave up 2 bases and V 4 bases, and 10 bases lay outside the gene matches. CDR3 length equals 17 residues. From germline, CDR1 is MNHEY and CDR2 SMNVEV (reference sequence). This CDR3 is CASSYLLQGAGNQPQHF. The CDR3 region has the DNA TGTGCCAGCAGTTACCTTCTCCAGGGGGCGGGCAATCAGCCCCAGCATTTT.

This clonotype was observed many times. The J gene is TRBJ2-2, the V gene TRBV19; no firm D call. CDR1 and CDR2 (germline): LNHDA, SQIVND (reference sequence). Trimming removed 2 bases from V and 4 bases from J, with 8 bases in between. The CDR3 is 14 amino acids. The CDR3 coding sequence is TGTGCCAGTAGTATACGCACCATCACCGGGGAGCTGTTTTTT. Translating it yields CASSIRTITGELFF.

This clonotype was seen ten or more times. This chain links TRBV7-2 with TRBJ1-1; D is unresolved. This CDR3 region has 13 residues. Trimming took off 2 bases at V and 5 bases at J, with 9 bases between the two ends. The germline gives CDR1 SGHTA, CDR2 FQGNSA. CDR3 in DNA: TGTGCCAGCAGCTTAAAGTACGGGACTGAAGCTTTCTTT. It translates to CASSLKYGTEAFF.

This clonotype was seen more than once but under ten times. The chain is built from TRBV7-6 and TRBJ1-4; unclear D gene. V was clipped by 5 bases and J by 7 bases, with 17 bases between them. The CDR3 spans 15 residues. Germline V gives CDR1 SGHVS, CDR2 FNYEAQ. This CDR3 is CASSERVAWGEKLFF. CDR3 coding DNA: TGTGCCAGCAGCGAAAGGGTCGCTTGGGGTGAAAAACTGTTTTTT.

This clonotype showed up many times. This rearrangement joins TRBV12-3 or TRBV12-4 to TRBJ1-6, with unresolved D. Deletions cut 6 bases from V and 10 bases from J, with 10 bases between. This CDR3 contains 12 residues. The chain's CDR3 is CASRDGQSPLHF. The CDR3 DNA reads TGTGCCAGCAGAGACGGTCAGTCACCCCTCCACTTT.

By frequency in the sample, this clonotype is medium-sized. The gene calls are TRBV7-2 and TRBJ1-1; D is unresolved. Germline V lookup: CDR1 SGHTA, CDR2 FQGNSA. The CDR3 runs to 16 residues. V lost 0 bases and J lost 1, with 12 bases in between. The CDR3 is CASSLARAAWNTEAFF. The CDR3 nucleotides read TGTGCCAGCAGCTTAGCGAGGGCCGCTTGGAACACTGAAGCTTTCTTT.

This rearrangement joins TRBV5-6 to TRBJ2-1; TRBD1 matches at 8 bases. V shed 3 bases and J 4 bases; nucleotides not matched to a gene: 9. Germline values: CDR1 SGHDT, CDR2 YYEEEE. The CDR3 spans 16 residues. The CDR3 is CASSSQDRAPYNEQFF. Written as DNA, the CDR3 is TGTGCCAGCAGCTCCCAGGACAGGGCGCCTTACAATGAGCAGTTCTTC.

CDR3 sequence (DNA): TGCAGTGCCGAAACAGGGGTGGGTCAGCCCCAGCATTTT. This encodes CSAETGVGQPQHF. The chain recombines TRBV20-1 with TRBJ1-5, with 7 positions matching TRBD1. The CDR3 runs 13 residues. Unmatched junction bases numbered 8, after V lost 6 bases and J lost 6 bases. From germline, CDR1 is DFQATT and CDR2 SNEGSKA (reference sequence).

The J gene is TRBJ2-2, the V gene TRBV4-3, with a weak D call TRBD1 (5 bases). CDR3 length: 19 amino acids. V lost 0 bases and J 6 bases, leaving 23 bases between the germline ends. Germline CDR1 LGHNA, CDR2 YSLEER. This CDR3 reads CASSQDFGREAKSPGELFF. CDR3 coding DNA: TGCGCCAGCAGCCAAGATTTCGGCAGGGAAGCCAAGAGCCCCGGGGAGCTGTTTTTT.

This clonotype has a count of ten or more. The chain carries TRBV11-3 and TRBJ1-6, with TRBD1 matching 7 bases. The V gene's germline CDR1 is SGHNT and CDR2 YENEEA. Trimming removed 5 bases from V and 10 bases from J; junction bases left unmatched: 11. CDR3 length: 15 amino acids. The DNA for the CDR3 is TGTGCCAGCAGCGGTGGACAGGATCTGTCCTCACCCCTCCACTTT. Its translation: CASSGGQDLSSPLHF. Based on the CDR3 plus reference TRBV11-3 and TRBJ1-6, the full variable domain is EAGVVQSPRYKIIEKKQPVAFWCNPISGHNTLYWYLQNLGQGPELLIRYENEEAVDDSQLPKDRFSAERLKGVDSTLKIQPAELGDSAVYLCASSGGQDLSSPLHFGNGTRLTVT.

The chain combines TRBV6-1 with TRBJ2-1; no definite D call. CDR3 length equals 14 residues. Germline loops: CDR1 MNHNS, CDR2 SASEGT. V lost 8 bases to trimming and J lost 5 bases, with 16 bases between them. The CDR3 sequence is CASAPLSPHNEQFF. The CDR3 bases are TGTGCCAGCGCACCCTTGTCCCCCCACAATGAGCAGTTCTTC.

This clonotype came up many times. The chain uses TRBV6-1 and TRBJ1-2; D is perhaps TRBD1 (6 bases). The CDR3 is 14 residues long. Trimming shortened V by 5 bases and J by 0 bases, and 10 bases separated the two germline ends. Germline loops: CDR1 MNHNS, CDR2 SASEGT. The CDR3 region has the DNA TGTGCCAGCAGTCCGGACAGATCTAACTATGGCTACACCTTC. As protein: CASSPDRSNYGYTF.

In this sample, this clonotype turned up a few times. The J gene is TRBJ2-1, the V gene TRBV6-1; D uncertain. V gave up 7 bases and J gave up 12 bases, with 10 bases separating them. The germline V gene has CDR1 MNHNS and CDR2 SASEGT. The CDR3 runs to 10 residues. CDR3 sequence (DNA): TGTGCCAGCAATCGGCCCCGGCAGTTCTTC. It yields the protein CASNRPRQFF.

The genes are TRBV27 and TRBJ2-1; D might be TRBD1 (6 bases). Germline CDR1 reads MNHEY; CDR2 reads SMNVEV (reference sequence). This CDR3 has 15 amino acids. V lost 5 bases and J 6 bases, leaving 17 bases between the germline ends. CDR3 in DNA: TGTGCCAGCAGTACCTGGGACACCCGAGGCAATGAGCAGTTCTTC. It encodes CASSTWDTRGNEQFF.

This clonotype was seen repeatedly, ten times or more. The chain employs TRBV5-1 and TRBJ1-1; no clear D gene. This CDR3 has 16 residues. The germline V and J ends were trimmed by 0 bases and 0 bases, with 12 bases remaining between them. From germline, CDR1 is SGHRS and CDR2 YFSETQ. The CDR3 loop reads CASSLVGLGMNTEAFF. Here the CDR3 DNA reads TGCGCCAGCAGCTTGGTAGGGTTGGGCATGAACACTGAAGCTTTCTTT.

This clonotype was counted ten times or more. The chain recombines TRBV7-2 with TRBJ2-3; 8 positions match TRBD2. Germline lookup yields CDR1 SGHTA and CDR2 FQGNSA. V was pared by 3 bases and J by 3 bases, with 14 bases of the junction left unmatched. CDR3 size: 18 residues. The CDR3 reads CASSFGSQSGSKTDTQYF. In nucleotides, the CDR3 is TGTGCCAGCAGCTTCGGGTCCCAAAGCGGGAGTAAGACAGATACGCAGTATTTT.

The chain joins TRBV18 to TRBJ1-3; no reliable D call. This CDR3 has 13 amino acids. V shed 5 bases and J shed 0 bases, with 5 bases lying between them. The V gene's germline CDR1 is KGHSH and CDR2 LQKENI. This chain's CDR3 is CASSLISGNTIYF. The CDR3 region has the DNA TGTGCCAGCTCATTGATCTCTGGAAACACCATATATTTT.